This T cell receptor (beta chain) is from a study of blood T cell repertoires in COVID-19. CDR3 length: 17 residues. Germline-derived CDR1 and CDR2 are SGHTA and FQGTGA. Trimming took off 4 bases at V and 1 base at J, with 19 bases between the two ends. TCRdb's copy holds only in-frame clones and misses some; the assay was immunoSEQ multiplex PCR. The repertoire holds about 300,000 clones, with 90% as singletons. The sample taken for sequencing was peripheral blood. V and J are TRBV7-3 and TRBJ2-5, with TRBD2 as a possible D gene (6 bases). The receptor comes from a woman aged 50 to 65 with COVID-19, enrolled during active disease. As DNA, the CDR3 is TGTGCCAGCAGCTCAGGCCGACTAGGAATAGCCCAAGAGACCCAGTACTTC. Translated: CASSSGRLGIAQETQYF.